This T cell receptor (beta chain) was identified during a study of cytomegalovirus exposure and HLA in healthy donors (dated by TCRdb to about 2017). Looking at the study overall: According to an earlier analysis of 587 of the donors, 200 million or so T cells yielded 90 million to 130 million unique TCR beta sequences and roughly 280 Gb of sequence data. Every discovery cohort repertoire had been produced on one sequencing platform. The aim of the study was to test whether cataloging public T cell receptors could identify signatures of past pathogen exposure. A later analysis re-analyzed previously published TCR beta repertoires from roughly 690 donors and added high-resolution HLA genotyping to study TCR occurrence patterns. Using immunosequencing, the study profiled T cell repertoires from approximately 700 subjects and related those repertoires to cytomegalovirus serostatus. An early release that covered some 630 HLA-typed donors contained approximately 300 gigabases of sequencing data and tens of millions of unique TCR sequences. On average, roughly 240,000 unique TCR beta nucleotide sequences were sequenced per donor among 300 to 500 genotyped donors of the cohort, with roughly 19% of those sequences being non-productive. Along with the approximately 700-subject first cohort, a separate validation cohort of 120 different subjects was used. Donor age, sex, ethnicity and CMV serostatus were compiled together with the repertoire data. To decide whether each TCR beta V gene segment behaved as functional or pseudogenic, an earlier analysis of some 600 of the donors relied on high-throughput TCR beta sequencing. Class I and class II HLA loci were covered by the typing at four-digit resolution. In the later analysis, no new phenotypic data were used to find candidate immune exposures; instead, reliance was placed on TCR beta sequences and their occurrence across donors. Of the roughly 400 genotyped donors, 80% to 90% were placed in the genetic ancestry cluster associated with self-reported Caucasian donors. In a later genetic analysis, genome-wide SNP genotypes for about 55% of the roughly 670 donors were used, and that subset was treated as a discovery cohort. The number of typed donors differed by locus: roughly 629-630 for A, B, C, DRB1 and DQB1; approximately 530 for DQA1; about 600 for DPA1; and roughly 470 for DPB1. To predict cytomegalovirus infection status, the study combined high-throughput TCR immunosequencing, statistical association of individual TCRs with disease status, and machine learning. About five DR-DQ haplotypes were treated as single units for association and clustering because of strong linkage in the cohort.

In total, approximately 610 healthy bone marrow donors made up the cohort. At the time of sampling, every cohort member was nominally healthy, though immune exposures that went unrecorded were likely present. The donor tested CMV seronegative, placing the donor among the 300 to 450 seronegative members of the cohort. Each donor provided a peripheral blood sample, and peripheral blood mononuclear cells were used for TCR beta sequencing. Genomic DNA was extracted from the blood cell samples with the Qiagen DNeasy Blood Extraction Kit. The paper as a whole reports these results and caveats: Because the 87-base-pair reads could not distinguish some IMGT-functional V segments, including TRBV6-2 and TRBV6-3, those segments were excluded. Only TCR beta chains were sequenced in this cohort, and the absence of alpha or paired-chain data limited detectable features. Assigning TCR associations to individual alleles was difficult when HLA alleles, especially DR and DQ, strongly co-occurred. The study listed 150 to 200 TCR beta chains as associated with cytomegalovirus. Because HLA typing was unavailable for some donors at each locus, only the typed subset was used in association tests. The classifier was reported to diagnose cytomegalovirus status with high specificity and sensitivity in both the original and validation cohorts. A few of the identified cytomegalovirus-associated TCR beta chains were confirmed in vitro to be specific for cytomegalovirus antigens. According to a later analysis, parvovirus B19, influenza, CMV and Epstein-Barr virus appeared linked to several top co-occurrence clusters. An association between a missense DCLRE1C variant and V-gene and J-gene trimming of TCR beta chains was found in a later genetic analysis and replicated in an independent cohort. At a false discovery rate of 0.05, a later analysis linked 16,951 TCR beta sequences to specific HLA alleles. Because counts were too low, about 17 rarely observed V segments, including chromosome 9 orphons, were excluded from the earlier analysis of several hundred of the donors. The authors suggested that the approach could potentially be generalized to other disease states and immunological phenotypes. The presence/absence analyses assumed that sequencing depth was roughly uniform across donors, and that assumption may not be true. According to a later analysis, TCR association rates differed among HLA loci, with DRB1 alleles showing the most associated TCRs and HLA-C alleles showing the fewest. A later analysis found that most CMV-associated TCR beta chains appeared HLA-restricted, with HLA associations seemingly driven largely by CMV exposure. In a later analysis, HLA-associated TCR beta chains were found to be more clonally expanded and to have lower generation probabilities than equally common non-associated chains. In a later genetic analysis, fewer N-insertions in productive TCRs were reported among donors in an Asian-associated ancestry cluster than the approximately 710-donor mean. A cluster of highly shared sequence variants was judged likely to be a technical artifact of the sequencing pipeline. In an earlier analysis of 587 of the donors, most TCR beta V segments appeared in productive rearrangements about 87% or about 30% of the time, broadly matching IMGT annotations. While some public TCRs were present in many individuals, most TCR sequences turned up only very rarely across donors. A further reported finding was that TCR beta sequences accurately predicted the HLA-A and HLA-B alleles for most subjects in the first cohort. Immune exposure information for the cohort was limited to CMV serostatus. Correlated functional status among segregating V segments might be attributable to linkage disequilibrium, but an unknown experimental factor could not be ruled out.

CDR1 and CDR2 are read off the germline V gene as LGHNA and YSLEER. From the cysteine up to the phenylalanine, the CDR3 has a length of 15 residues. The retained sequence is limited to the CDR3, 45 bases, with the frame set at the first base. V has 1 base trimmed and J has 3 bases trimmed; junction bases matching no gene number 1. Note on this clone: No antigen is known for it. No qualities accompany the bases; no much larger clone lies one base away.

Library preparation was by the immunoSEQ multiplex PCR assay. For the multiplex PCR, a mixture combining 60 forward primers for TCR Vbeta segments and 13 reverse primers for TCR Jbeta segments was used. The CDR3 region of rearranged TCR beta genes was amplified from genomic DNA by a multiplex PCR assay. The amplified TCR beta libraries were sequenced on the Illumina HiSeq System as 87-base-pair reads. As for the original processing: In a later analysis, some 80 million unique TCR beta chains were counted across the approximately 640 repertoires, and about 10 million of these chains were shared by at least two donors. Raw reads were error-corrected and collapsed into unique sequences by a nearest-neighbor algorithm in which closely related sequences were merged to remove PCR and sequencing errors. CDR3 sequences were aligned to IMGT reference sequences to assign V, D and J gene segments. For a sequence to be retained, a match of at least six nucleotides to both a V gene segment and a J gene segment was required. Rearrangements were called productive when the CDR3 lacked stop codons and stayed in frame with V and J; all others were non-productive. CDR3 was defined according to IMGT convention as the region running from the second conserved V-encoded cysteine to the conserved J-encoded phenylalanine. The earlier analysis of roughly 590 of the donors excluded any sequence lacking an unambiguous match to a single V gene segment. An earlier analysis of several hundred of the donors called V segments functional above 56.7% productive rearrangements and segregating when the between-donor standard deviation exceeded 5%. A statistical classification framework was developed to diagnose cytomegalovirus status using the catalog of TCR beta chain sequences. In a later analysis, V and J genes were assigned by comparing TCR nucleotide sequences against IMGT/GENE-DB human TR gene sequences. Using the TCRdist pipeline, a later analysis assigned CDR3 sequences along with most-parsimonious VDJ recombination scenarios. In a later analysis, each TCR beta chain was defined by its CDR3 amino acid sequence together with its V-gene family, and reads without a unique V-gene family were excluded. In a later analysis, 550 to 650 highly shared, low-generation-probability nucleotide sequences were removed to address suspected cross-contamination and a sequencing artifact. For each public chain, a later analysis derived a clonal expansion index from normalized ranks of inferred template counts within each repertoire. In a later analysis, generation probabilities were computed with a VDJ recombination model fitted to out-of-frame rearrangements, and the resulting probabilities were checked against IGoR. In a later analysis, hypergeometric tests were used to score TCR-TCR, TCR-HLA and TCR-CMV co-occurrence, with a repertoire-size bias correction applied to TCR pairs. To estimate false discovery rates, a later analysis permuted the HLA or CMV assignments 20 times. In a later analysis, co-occurring TCRs were grouped using DBSCAN, and TCRdist sequence similarity was added for clustering within HLA-allele-positive subsets. For co-occurrence clustering, repertoires with fewer than 30,000 or more than 120,000 public chains were excluded, along with a handful of repertoires with anomalous nucleotide sharing. TCRdb retrieved this table from immuneACCESS and kept in-frame rearrangements only. Not all clones are present; in checked studies, unresolved V genes account for under half, and no reason is known for the remainder. V and J calls plus clone size are reproduced from that table; the DNA served to infer D and trimming. In all, the sample holds 85,000 to 130,000 clones, and 65% to 90% of those were seen once. In total, the top ten clones hold roughly 1.2% of the sample.

Material: PBMCs. The TCR was taken from a woman under 30 in good health and CMV-seronegative. Rearrangement joined TRBV4-3 to TRBJ2-1, with TRBD2 matching 9 junction bases. CDR3 sequence: CASSQGSGSYNEQFF. Here is the DNA: TGCGCCAGCAGCCAAGGTAGCGGGAGCTACAATGAGCAGTTCTTC.